Each of the 29 T cell receptor beta chains below was sequenced from the same sample in a study of blood T cell repertoires in COVID-19. Profiled with immunoSEQ multiplex PCR; TCRdb holds only in-frame clones, not every one. Altogether approximately 390,000 clones are present, around 90% being singletons, with the ten largest covering around 7%. Sequencing input: peripheral blood. Every receptor here comes from a man between 18 and 29 years old with active or convalescent COVID-19.

The chain combines TRBV6-5 with TRBJ2-5; 10 nucleotides match TRBD2. The germline CDR1 and CDR2 sequences are MNHEY and SVGAGI. Losses at the gene ends were 0 bases for V and 4 bases for J; bases not matched to a gene: 2. The CDR3 extends over 15 amino acids. CDR3 nucleotide sequence: TGTGCCAGCAGTTACTCGCCTAGCGGGAGAGAGACCCAGTACTTC. Encoded protein: CASSYSPSGRETQYF.

The J gene is TRBJ2-1, the V gene TRBV10-3, with TRBD2 matching over 10 bases. CDR3 length: 15 amino acids. Germline V CDR1 and CDR2: ENHRY, SYGVKD. Trimming cost V 7 bases and J 6 bases; bases outside gene matches: 9. The DNA of the CDR3 is TGTGCCATCACCGGAGCTAGCGGGGGCCCCAATGAGCAGTTCTTC. Translating it yields CAITGASGGPNEQFF.

The gene calls are TRBV4-2 and TRBJ1-5, with 8 positions matching TRBD1. The germline gives CDR1 LGHNA, CDR2 YNFKEQ. The CDR3 totals 15 residues. The V and J ends lost 3 bases and 4 bases, in that order; junction bases with no gene match: 5. The CDR3 nucleotides are TGTGCCAGCAGCCAGCAGGGGGCCCTGAATCAGCCCCAGCATTTT. Encoded protein: CASSQQGALNQPQHF.

The genes are TRBV7-9 and TRBJ2-1; D possibly corresponds to TRBD1 (6 bases). Germline-derived CDR1 and CDR2 are SEHNR and FQNEAQ (reference sequence). Trimming stripped 6 bases from V and 4 bases from J, with 16 bases between. The CDR3 is made up of 15 amino acids. The CDR3 sequence is CASSPGTNLYNEQFF. CDR3 DNA sequence: TGTGCCAGCAGTCCCGGGACAAACCTATACAATGAGCAGTTCTTC.

This sequence joins TRBV28 and TRBJ2-1; TRBD1 might be the D (5 bases). This CDR3 comprises 13 residues. The germline V and J ends were trimmed by 4 bases and 7 bases, with 11 bases remaining between them. Germline V gene data show CDR1 as MDHEN and CDR2 as SYDVKM. In nucleotides, the CDR3 is TGTGCCAGCAGTTCGACAGTACTGAATGAGCAGTTCTTC. Translated: CASSSTVLNEQFF.

A few counts support this clone. CDR3 sequence reads: CASSHRQALGSGYTF. As DNA, the CDR3 is TGTGCCAGCAGTCATAGACAGGCGCTTGGGTCTGGCTACACCTTC. The chain carries TRBV14 and TRBJ1-2; weak D call: TRBD1 (6 bases). CDR1 is SGHDN and CDR2 is FVKESK in the germline V gene. The CDR3 is 15 residues long. Trimming cost V 6 bases and J 7 bases, with 21 bases left between them.

This clone was seen a few times. J is TRBJ2-1 and V is TRBV28, with 8 bases fitting TRBD2. V lost 3 bases and J lost 9; bases outside the gene matches: 4. The CDR3 extends over 13 amino acids. Germline loops: CDR1 MDHEN, CDR2 SYDVKM. CDR3 sequence reads: CASSLGLVGEQFF. The CDR3 DNA reads as TGTGCCAGCAGTTTGGGACTAGTTGGTGAGCAGTTCTTC.

The chain employs TRBV5-1 and TRBJ2-7, with 9 positions matching TRBD1. The length of the CDR3 is 15 residues. CDR1 is SGHRS, CDR2 YFSETQ, per germline. With V trimmed by 6 bases and J by 3 bases, 10 bases remained unmatched. The CDR3 nucleotides read TGCGCCAGCAAGCCGGGACAGGGAATTGGCTACGAGCAGTACTTC. It translates to CASKPGQGIGYEQYF.

DNA for the CDR3: TGTGCCAGCAGTAATAGGCGGAGAGAGACCCAGTACTTC. Translated, it gives CASSNRRRETQYF. V usage is TRBV12-3 or TRBV12-4 and J usage is TRBJ2-5; no firm D call. The CDR3 is 13 residues long. V was shortened by 5 bases and J by 4 bases, with 11 bases between the two germline ends.

The chain is built from TRBV5-1 and TRBJ1-6, with 9 nucleotides matching TRBD1. Trimming took 0 bases from V and 10 from J; bases not matched to a gene: 8. Germline-derived CDR1 and CDR2 are SGHRS and YFSETQ. The length of the CDR3 is 16 residues. The CDR3 is CASSLAGQGWGSPLHF. The CDR3 DNA reads TGCGCCAGCAGCTTGGCCGGACAGGGGTGGGGCTCACCCCTCCACTTT.

This chain's CDR3 is CASSLSYSSNQPQHF. CDR3 nucleotide sequence: TGTGCCAGCAGCTTGTCGTACTCTAGCAATCAGCCCCAGCATTTT. The chain combines TRBV7-2 with TRBJ1-5; D is ambiguous. V was cut by 3 bases and J by 0 bases, with 9 bases left in between. Germline-derived CDR1 and CDR2 are SGHTA and FQGNSA. This CDR3 comprises 15 residues.

This sequence joins TRBV28 and TRBJ1-2; D not certain. The germline V and J ends were trimmed by 2 bases and 2 bases, with 9 bases remaining between them. The CDR3 is 14 amino acids. The germline V gene has CDR1 MDHEN and CDR2 SYDVKM. The DNA for the CDR3 is TGTGCCAGCAGTTTAGCCAGAGGGAACTATGGCTACACCTTC. Translation gives CASSLARGNYGYTF.

The rearrangement joins TRBV19 to TRBJ2-3, with TRBD2 identical over 9 bases. The germline gives CDR1 LNHDA, CDR2 SQIVND (reference sequence). The CDR3 has 20 residues. V dropped 3 bases and J dropped 0; count of bases not matched to a gene: 16. The CDR3 DNA is TGTGCCAGTAGTATTTATGGCGGGGGGGCCCTCCTTGCTAGCACAGATACGCAGTATTTT. Its protein product is CASSIYGGGALLASTDTQYF.

The chain's CDR3 is CATSRAGTGDQLGGYTF. The DNA for the CDR3 is TGTGCCACCTCCAGGGCCGGGACAGGGGACCAACTAGGCGGCTACACCTTC. The chain combines TRBV24-1 with TRBJ1-2; 10 bases match TRBD1. The germline V gene encodes CDR1 KGHDR and CDR2 SFDVKD. CDR3 length: 17 residues. The J segment lost 8 bases and the V segment lost 9 bases, leaving 20 bases of the junction unmatched.

This sequence joins TRBV6-4 and TRBJ2-7; tentative D call: TRBD1 (5 bases). Germline assignment: CDR1 MRHNA and CDR2 SNTAGT. The V end lost 3 bases, the J end lost 3 bases, and 15 bases lay between the germline ends. This CDR3 comprises 15 residues. The CDR3 DNA reads as TGTGCCAGCAGTGAAGTTGCAGGGATGTACTACGAGCAGTACTTC. Translated, it gives CASSEVAGMYYEQYF.

The chain uses TRBV7-2 and TRBJ2-2, with TRBD2 identical over 7 bases. V lost 5 bases and J lost 13; bases outside the gene matches: 4. CDR3 length: 11 amino acids. Germline lookup yields CDR1 SGHTA and CDR2 FQGNSA. CDR3 protein: CASSVTGGLFF. DNA for the CDR3: TGTGCCAGCAGCGTAACGGGAGGGCTGTTTTTT.

The V gene is TRBV28, the J gene TRBJ2-7; D remains unclear. The V gene lost 6 bases and the J gene lost 3 bases, with 6 bases spanning the gap. This CDR3 contains 11 residues. Germline CDR1 reads MDHEN; CDR2 reads SYDVKM. The CDR3 is CASSRGYEQYF. CDR3 sequence (DNA): TGTGCCAGCAGCCGCGGCTACGAGCAGTACTTC.

The V and J genes are TRBV19 and TRBJ2-4; tentatively, D is TRBD1 (8 bases). Germline values: CDR1 LNHDA, CDR2 SQIVND (reference sequence). V was clipped by 8 bases and J by 7 bases, with 18 bases between them. The CDR3 loop spans 14 amino acids. Here the CDR3 reads CASWDRKGGNIQYF. Written as DNA, the CDR3 is TGTGCCAGTTGGGACAGGAAGGGAGGGAACATTCAGTACTTC.

This clone was observed a single time. J is TRBJ2-7 and V is TRBV5-1; 7 nucleotides agree with TRBD1. The CDR3 totals 14 residues. Germline lookup yields CDR1 SGHRS and CDR2 YFSETQ. Trimming removed 3 bases from V and 4 bases from J; junction bases left unmatched: 7. The CDR3 loop is CASSSSGTVYEQYF. CDR3 bases: TGCGCCAGCAGCTCTTCCGGGACAGTTTACGAGCAGTACTTC. Filled out from reference TRBV5-1 and TRBJ2-7, the complete variable domain reads KAGVTQTPRYLIKTRGQQVTLSCSPISGHRSVSWYQQTPGQGLQFLFEYFSETQRNKGNFPGRFSGRQFSNSRSEMNVSTLELGDSALYLCASSSSGTVYEQYFGPGTRLTVT.

The J gene is TRBJ2-3, the V gene TRBV6-2 or TRBV6-3; D may be TRBD1 (5 bases). CDR1 and CDR2 (germline): MNHEY, SVGEGT. Between the trimmed V and J ends, which lost 4 bases and 1 base, there was a span of 6 bases. The CDR3 contains 13 residues. DNA of the CDR3: TGTGCCAGCAGTTTACAGGGCACAGATACGCAGTATTTT. It encodes CASSLQGTDTQYF.

CDR3 in amino acids: CATRQGVEQFF. The CDR3 bases are TGTGCCACCAGACAGGGCGTTGAGCAGTTCTTC. The chain uses TRBV24-1 and TRBJ2-1; a weak D match, TRBD1 (6 bases). CDR1 KGHDR and CDR2 SFDVKD come from the germline V gene. The CDR3 runs 11 residues. V was clipped by 7 bases and J by 9 bases, with 9 bases between them.

This clone occurred once. The J gene is TRBJ2-1, the V gene TRBV5-6; 9 bases fit TRBD2. In germline, CDR1 is SGHDT, CDR2 YYEEEE. The CDR3 loop spans 16 amino acids. Losses at the gene ends were 7 bases for V and 0 bases for J; bases not matched to a gene: 8. As DNA, the CDR3 is TGTGCCAGCGGAGGGGCGGGAGGGAGCTCCTACAATGAGCAGTTCTTC. It translates to CASGGAGGSSYNEQFF.

The rearrangement links TRBV7-2 to TRBJ1-2, with 9 nucleotides matching TRBD1. The CDR3 length is 17 residues. Germline V lookup: CDR1 SGHTA, CDR2 FQGNSA. The V and J ends lost 1 base and 4 bases, in that order; junction bases with no gene match: 10. CDR3 amino acids: CASSLGTTGGVSYGYTF. Written as DNA, the CDR3 is TGTGCCAGCAGCTTAGGCACTACAGGGGGCGTCAGCTATGGCTACACCTTC.

The chain combines TRBV7-2 with TRBJ2-3, with 7 positions matching TRBD1. V shed 8 bases, J shed 4 bases, and the junction held 6 bases outside the gene matches. The germline gives CDR1 SGHTA, CDR2 FQGNSA. CDR3 length: 13 residues. CDR3 protein: CASQGVASDTQYF. The CDR3 DNA follows: TGTGCCAGCCAGGGGGTCGCATCAGATACGCAGTATTTT.

This chain links TRBV6-2 or TRBV6-3 with TRBJ2-7, with a tentative D call TRBD2 (5 bases). CDR1 MNHEY and CDR2 SVGEGT come from the germline V gene. V was cut by 0 bases and J by 5 bases, with 23 bases left in between. The CDR3 is 18 amino acids. The CDR3 protein is CASSYSTPGGPNMDEQYF. Written as DNA, the CDR3 is TGTGCCAGCAGTTACTCGACGCCAGGCGGGCCTAATATGGACGAGCAGTACTTC.

This clone was counted only a few times. CDR3 in amino acids: CASSLGPQLSGNTIYF. The CDR3 DNA is TGTGCCAGCAGCTTGGGGCCACAGCTCTCTGGAAACACCATATATTTT. This chain connects TRBV11-3 to TRBJ1-3, with D tentatively TRBD1 (5 bases). The CDR3 totals 16 residues. The V and J ends lost 3 bases and 0 bases respectively, with 12 bases between them. The V gene's germline CDR1 is SGHNT and CDR2 YENEEA.

CDR3 protein: CASTRRPSSYEQYF. The CDR3 bases are TGTGCCAGCACCCGCAGGCCCTCCTCATACGAGCAGTACTTC. The chain uses TRBV5-4 and TRBJ2-7; D is uncertain. CDR1 is SGHNT, CDR2 YYREEE, per germline (reference sequence). There are 14 residues in the CDR3. Trimming shortened V by 6 bases and J by 4 bases, and 17 bases separated the two germline ends.

This clone came up once. This chain links TRBV4-3 with TRBJ2-6, with TRBD1 matching 10 bases. V was pared by 0 bases and J by 0 bases, with 8 bases of the junction left unmatched. CDR1 and CDR2 from the germline V gene are LGHNA and YSLEER. This CDR3 comprises 20 residues. This CDR3 reads CASSQDRAGQGYSGANVLTF. For the CDR3, the DNA is TGCGCCAGCAGCCAAGATCGGGCGGGACAGGGGTACTCTGGGGCCAACGTCCTGACTTTC.

The chain has TRBV7-9 and TRBJ1-3; tentative D call: TRBD1 (6 bases). This CDR3 is built from 17 residues. Between the trimmed V and J ends, which lost 1 base and 2 bases, there was a span of 15 bases. Germline CDR1 reads SEHNR; CDR2 reads FQNEAQ (reference sequence). This chain's CDR3 is CASSLGGGRSTGNTIYF. CDR3 sequence (DNA): TGTGCCAGCAGCTTAGGAGGGGGAAGGAGCACTGGAAACACCATATATTTT.